The 17 T cell receptor beta chains listed next were all sequenced from one sample in a study of T cell responses to AZD1222 COVID-19 vaccine. Only in-frame clones appear in the TCRdb table, and some are missing; sequencing was by immunoSEQ multiplex PCR. Altogether around 78,000 clones are present, around 90% being singletons, with the ten largest covering 4.5% to 5.5%. The sample here was peripheral blood, taken on day 0 of MenACWY control vaccination. The receptors here all came from an adult in good health.

This rearrangement joins TRBV5-1 to TRBJ2-7; tentatively, D is TRBD1 (5 bases). CDR1 SGHRS and CDR2 YFSETQ come from the germline V gene. This CDR3 spans 13 amino acids. Trimming removed 1 base at V and 3 bases at J, with 8 bases between. In DNA form, the CDR3 reads TGCGCCAGCAGCTTGTTAGGGGACTACGAGCAGTACTTC. This gives the protein CASSLLGDYEQYF.

The chain joins TRBV2 to TRBJ2-7; D is undetermined. This CDR3 is 14 amino acids long. Germline V gene lookup returns CDR1 SNHLY and CDR2 FYNNEI. Trimming removed 9 bases at V and 3 bases at J, with 18 bases between. CDR3 DNA sequence: TGTGCCAGTACGTCAGAGTTAGAAAGCTACGAGCAGTACTTC. It specifies CASTSELESYEQYF.

This clone was counted once. V and J are TRBV9 and TRBJ2-7; no reliable D call. The germline V gene has CDR1 SGDLS and CDR2 YYNGEE. CDR3 length equals 14 residues. Between the trimmed V and J ends, which lost 2 bases and 4 bases, there was a span of 13 bases. In DNA, the CDR3 is TGTGCCAGCAGCGTCAGGACCGGGCCTTACGAGCAGTACTTC. Protein product: CASSVRTGPYEQYF.

The gene calls are TRBV27 and TRBJ1-3; 7 bases are a match to TRBD1. The CDR3 consists of 14 residues. J was trimmed by 4 bases and V by 3 bases; bases with no gene match: 3. Germline loops: CDR1 MNHEY, CDR2 SMNVEV (reference sequence). CDR3 in DNA: TGTGCCAGCAGTTTGACAGGGTTCGGAAACACCATATATTTT. This sequence encodes CASSLTGFGNTIYF.

The J gene is TRBJ2-7, the V gene TRBV5-5; D may be TRBD1 (6 bases). The CDR3 loop spans 15 amino acids. The V end was cut by 2 bases, the J end by 5 bases, with 17 bases between. CDR1 and CDR2 (germline): SGHKS, YYEKEE (reference sequence). The CDR3 region is CASSFRGHGPHEQYF. CDR3 DNA: TGTGCCAGCAGCTTTCGGGGACACGGCCCCCACGAGCAGTACTTC. Combining the CDR3 with reference TRBV5-5 and TRBJ2-7 gives the whole variable domain DAGVTQSPTHLIKTRGQQVTLRCSPISGHKSVSWYQQVLGQGPQFIFQYYEKEERGRGNFPDRFSARQFPNYSSELNVNALLLGDSALYLCASSFRGHGPHEQYFGPGTRLTVT.

The chain carries TRBV6-5 and TRBJ1-1; tentatively, D is TRBD1 (6 bases). Trimming shortened V by 11 bases and J by 6 bases, and 16 bases separated the two germline ends. Looked up from germline, CDR1 is MNHEY and CDR2 is SVGAGI. The CDR3 loop spans 12 amino acids. The CDR3, as DNA: TGTGCCGTTGCCGGGGGCGCGGCTGAAGCTTTCTTT. This sequence encodes CAVAGGAAEAFF.

This chain connects TRBV13 to TRBJ1-1; no definite D call. V shed 3 bases and J shed 1 base, with 6 bases lying between them. CDR3 size: 13 residues. The germline V gene has CDR1 PRHDT and CDR2 FYEKMQ (reference sequence). The CDR3 loop is CASSFKPNTEAFF. Here the CDR3 DNA reads TGTGCCAGCAGCTTCAAGCCGAACACTGAAGCTTTCTTT.

This chain connects TRBV28 to TRBJ2-7, with D perhaps matching TRBD1 (5 bases). The CDR3 loop spans 12 amino acids. V was cut by 9 bases and J by 6 bases, with 15 bases left in between. Germline loops: CDR1 MDHEN, CDR2 SYDVKM. In DNA form, the CDR3 reads TGTGCCAGTTGGGGCCCTTCCCCCGAGCAGTACTTC. Translating gives CASWGPSPEQYF.

J is TRBJ1-1 and V is TRBV28; the D is unclear. From germline, CDR1 is MDHEN and CDR2 SYDVKM. This CDR3 is 12 amino acids long. Trimming removed 3 bases at V and 8 bases at J, with 10 bases between. The CDR3 DNA is TGTGCCAGCAGTTTTTCAGGCCGAGAAGCTTTCTTT. Translating gives CASSFSGREAFF.

The chain uses TRBV5-5 and TRBJ1-1; no clear D gene. With 1 base removed from V and 5 bases from J, the gap between germline ends came to 6 bases. CDR1 and CDR2 (germline): SGHKS, YYEKEE (reference sequence). The CDR3 has 12 amino acids. The CDR3 region has the DNA TGTGCCAGCAGCTTGACCGGGACTGAAGCTTTCTTT. It translates to CASSLTGTEAFF.

The rearrangement uses TRBV19 and TRBJ1-2; D gene uncertain. CDR1 and CDR2 from the germline V gene are LNHDA and SQIVND (reference sequence). V gave up 1 base and J gave up 10 bases, with 13 bases separating them. The CDR3 length is 13 residues. The CDR3 nucleotides are TGTGCCAGTAGTATAGGTTTCATGTCGGACTACACCTTC. This encodes CASSIGFMSDYTF.

This clone has just one count. The chain combines TRBV12-3 or TRBV12-4 with TRBJ1-5; D not certain. Trimming pared 6 bases from V and 7 bases from J, leaving 13 bases between. The CDR3 is made up of 13 amino acids. The CDR3: CASSPLSGQPQHF. Written as DNA, the CDR3 is TGTGCCAGCAGCCCCCTCAGTGGCCAGCCCCAGCATTTT.

This clone was recorded only once. The V gene is TRBV27, the J gene TRBJ2-3; D may be TRBD2 (6 bases). The V gene's germline CDR1 is MNHEY and CDR2 SMNVEV (reference sequence). Trimming cost V 6 bases and J 3 bases, with 10 bases left between them. This CDR3 comprises 13 residues. CDR3 region: CASRREGTDTQYF. The CDR3 region has the DNA TGTGCCAGCAGGCGGGAAGGGACAGATACGCAGTATTTT.

The rearrangement links TRBV12-3 or TRBV12-4 to TRBJ1-4; D is undetermined. The CDR3 totals 12 residues. V gave up 4 bases and J gave up 7 bases, with 7 bases separating them. CDR3: CASSSEGEKLFF. CDR3 sequence (DNA): TGTGCCAGCAGTTCCGAGGGTGAAAAACTGTTTTTT.

The V call is TRBV15, the J call TRBJ2-1, with 7 bases identical to TRBD2. V lost 8 bases, J lost 7 bases, and 8 bases stayed unmatched. Per germline, CDR1 LNHNV and CDR2 YYDKDF (reference sequence). The CDR3 consists of 13 residues. The CDR3 coding sequence is TGTGCCACCGGGGATGGGGGGGGTAATGAGCAGTTCTTC. This sequence encodes CATGDGGGNEQFF.

This chain uses TRBV3-1 (or the pseudogene TRBV3-2) with TRBJ2-7, with D perhaps matching TRBD2 (5 bases). Germline lookup yields CDR1 LGHDT and CDR2 YNNKEL (reference sequence). V dropped 6 bases and J dropped 3 bases, with 15 bases sitting between them. CDR3 length equals 14 residues. The DNA for the CDR3 is TGTGCCAGCAGTCTCGGACTCATCGGCTACGAGCAGTACTTC. It yields the protein CASSLGLIGYEQYF.

The genes are TRBV19 and TRBJ1-6; tentatively, D is TRBD1 (5 bases). Trimming pared 9 bases from V and 9 bases from J, leaving 12 bases between. Germline loops: CDR1 LNHDA, CDR2 SQIVND (reference sequence). This CDR3 region has 12 residues. DNA for the CDR3: TGTGCCAGCCGGGGACCCTTTTCACCCCTCCACTTT. As protein: CASRGPFSPLHF.